These T cell receptor beta chains were read from a single sample in a study of cytomegalovirus exposure and HLA in healthy donors. The protocol was immunoSEQ multiplex PCR, while the TCRdb copy is restricted to in-frame clones and leaves out a portion. The table has 50,000 or so clones, 70% to 80% seen once. The source material was PBMCs. Source of these receptors: a man in his thirties or forties in good health and CMV-seronegative. The CDR3 runs from the conserved cysteine through the conserved F or W. The order of the fields is clone size, D gene, V gene, J gene, CDR3 DNA, CDR3 protein. The D gene is left open where the match is weak. Size is stated for part of the rows, as once, few or many counts, or as a class when the clone is expanded.

clone size: .
D gene: .
V gene: TRBV10-2
J gene: TRBJ1-5
CDR3 DNA: TGCGCCAGCAGTGAATACAGTTCTCATCAGCCCCAGCATTTT
CDR3 protein: CASSEYSSHQPQHF

clone size: .
D gene: TRBD1
V gene: TRBV2
J gene: TRBJ1-5
CDR3 DNA: TGTGCCAGCAGAACAGGGGGGGGCCAGCCCCAGCATTTT
CDR3 protein: CASRTGGGQPQHF

clone size: few
D gene: .
V gene: TRBV7-9
J gene: TRBJ1-2
CDR3 DNA: TGTGCCAGCAGCTCCAGGGTGGGTCCGTCTAACTATGGCTACACCTTC
CDR3 protein: CASSSRVGPSNYGYTF

clone size: .
D gene: .
V gene: TRBV6-5
J gene: TRBJ2-3
CDR3 DNA: TGTGCCAGCAGTTACTCGTCCGGGAGCCACACAGATACGCAGTATTTT
CDR3 protein: CASSYSSGSHTDTQYF

clone size: .
D gene: .
V gene: TRBV4-2
J gene: TRBJ2-2
CDR3 DNA: TGTGCCAGCAGCCAAGAGTACAGGGTCACCGGGGAGCTGTTTTTT
CDR3 protein: CASSQEYRVTGELFF

clone size: .
D gene: TRBD1
V gene: TRBV4-1
J gene: TRBJ2-5
CDR3 DNA: TGCGCCAGCAGCCAAGACTCCGGGACAGGGTACGGCCAGTACTTC
CDR3 protein: CASSQDSGTGYGQYF

clone size: once
D gene: TRBD2
V gene: TRBV4-1
J gene: TRBJ2-7
CDR3 DNA: TGCGCCAGCAGCCAGGGACTAGATCCCTACGAGCAGTACTTC
CDR3 protein: CASSQGLDPYEQYF

clone size: .
D gene: TRBD1
V gene: TRBV29-1
J gene: TRBJ2-1
CDR3 DNA: TGCAGCGTATCCCGGGACAGGGGGTACAATGAGCAGTTCTTC
CDR3 protein: CSVSRDRGYNEQFF

clone size: .
D gene: TRBD1
V gene: TRBV2
J gene: TRBJ1-1
CDR3 DNA: TGTGCCAGCACGGGACAGCTCCTGGGGGGCACTGAAGCTTTCTTT
CDR3 protein: CASTGQLLGGTEAFF

clone size: few
D gene: .
V gene: TRBV5-1
J gene: TRBJ1-1
CDR3 DNA: TGCGCCAGCTCCCCCGCTGGCGGTTACACTGAAGCTTTCTTT
CDR3 protein: CASSPAGGYTEAFF

clone size: few
D gene: .
V gene: TRBV2
J gene: TRBJ2-3
CDR3 DNA: TGTGCCAGCGCCACCGCGCGGGACACAGATACGCAGTATTTT
CDR3 protein: CASATARDTDTQYF